This T cell receptor (beta chain) stems from a study of T cell changes during pregnancy in multiple sclerosis. Method: immunoSEQ multiplex PCR; TCRdb's copy keeps in-frame clones and lacks some. Among almost 35,000 clones listed, roughly nine tenths were seen once. This CDR3 contains 14 residues. Germline lookup yields CDR1 SEHNR and CDR2 FQNEAQ (reference sequence). V shed 2 bases and J shed 12 bases, with 19 bases lying between them. The sequenced sample was CD8+ T cells from peripheral blood mononuclear cells, obtained in the first trimester of pregnancy. The TCR originated in a female donor with multiple sclerosis, enrolled in a pregnancy study. The V and J genes are TRBV7-9 and TRBJ1-2; weak D call: TRBD1 (6 bases). CDR3 residues: CASSLPGDQKEDTF. The CDR3 region has the DNA TGTGCCAGCAGCTTACCAGGGGACCAGAAGGAGGACACCTTC. Together with reference TRBV7-9 and TRBJ1-2, the CDR3 gives the full variable domain: DTGVSQNPRHKITKRGQNVTFRCDPISEHNRLYWYRQTLGQGPEFLTYFQNEAQLEKSRLLSDRFSAERPKGSFSTLEIQRTEQGDSAMYLCASSLPGDQKEDTFGSGTRLTVV.